This T cell receptor beta chain was sequenced for a study of OX40 agonist ivuxolimab in advanced cancers. Generated by immunoSEQ multiplex PCR, the TCRdb table keeps only in-frame clones and is missing some. The profile covers approximately 70,000 clones, with about 91% appearing a single time and about 0.6% taken by the ten largest. Collection of blood occurred at baseline, at cycle 4 day 1, and at cycle 7 day 1. Turning to this clone: The antigen is undetermined.

General observations from the study: At doses 0.1 to 3.0 mg/kg, CD4+ and CD8+ clones expanded. Some nonresponders additionally presented with little normalized T-cell clonal expansion.

The CDR3 is made up of 15 amino acids. Per the germline V gene, CDR1 is GTSNPN and CDR2 is SVGIG (reference sequence). Deletions cut 0 bases from V and 10 bases from J, with 19 bases between. This sequence joins TRBV30 and TRBJ2-1, with TRBD1 as a possible D gene (6 bases). Sequences were derived from CD4+ or CD8+ T cells sorted from blood, sampled in a trial of the OX40 agonist ivuxolimab. The TCR comes from an adult with an advanced solid tumor such as melanoma, head and neck, liver or kidney cancer. CDR3: CAWSVAAWPQGEQFF. CDR3 DNA: TGTGCCTGGAGTGTGGCGGCCTGGCCTCAGGGGGAGCAGTTCTTC.